The T cell receptor beta chain described here comes from a study of shared T cell receptors in the human thymus. The CDR3 is 15 amino acids. Trimming left V 3 bases short and J 3 bases short, with 15 bases between. CDR1 and CDR2 from the germline V gene are MNHNY and SVGAGI (reference sequence). The assay was immunoSEQ multiplex PCR, and TCRdb's table has in-frame clones only and misses some. This table holds about 660,000 clones, roughly 88% found once. In this sample, this clone turned up a few times. The same sample was also studied in work on human thymus T cells. As reported in that work: Resections from corrective heart surgery provided thymus tissue. Among unrelated individuals, related research reported thymic repertoires that overlapped highly.

The clonotype originates from a boy under two years old with a congenital heart defect. The chain uses TRBV6-6 and TRBJ2-7; D ambiguous. The sequenced material came from thymocytes. The CDR3 spells CASSYPRSPYYEQYF. CDR3 DNA sequence: TGTGCCAGCAGTTATCCGCGGTCGCCTTACTACGAGCAGTACTTC.